These 14 T cell receptor beta chains were sequenced from one sample in a study of T cells expressing NK-cell markers (dated by TCRdb to 2020 to 2022). To prepare the library, 5' RACE was applied. Sequencing instrument: Illumina HiSeq 2000. Based on TCRdb reprocessing of the reads, there is one entry per CDR3 protein sequence, and DNA is missing. This sample's table lists some 340,000 distinct CDR3 sequences. The ten most abundant clones make up roughly 5.2% of the sample. Sample: blood T cells: a sorted CD56 or NKG2C T cell subset, CD4+ or CD8+ T cells, or bulk PBMC T cells (not recorded which). Receptors were obtained from a man aged 18-75 years in good health.

CDR3 region: CASSLRWGYLQETQYF. The rearrangement links TRBV13 to TRBJ2-5. CDR1 is PRHDT, CDR2 FYEKMQ, per germline (reference sequence). This CDR3 is 16 amino acids long.

V is TRBV11-2 and J is TRBJ2-2. There are 16 residues in the CDR3. Looked up from germline, CDR1 is SGHAT and CDR2 is FQNNGV. The CDR3 loop is CASSLRRPQNTGELFF.

The chain employs TRBV6-1 and TRBJ2-7; without DNA, the TCRdb call of TRBD1 cannot be checked. The CDR3 extends over 15 amino acids. Germline V gene data show CDR1 as MNHNS and CDR2 as SASEGT. The CDR3 here is CASRGTFSGIKEQYF.

CDR3 sequence reads: CSAWMSNTEAFF. The chain uses TRBV29-1 and TRBJ1-1. Per the germline V gene, CDR1 is SQVTM and CDR2 is ANQGSEA. The CDR3 extends over 12 amino acids.

This chain links TRBV5-5 with TRBJ2-3; TCRdb picks TRBD1, but there is no DNA to check that call. Germline CDR1 is SGHKS and CDR2 is YYEKEE (reference sequence). The CDR3 is 17 residues long. This chain's CDR3 is CASSLGVGGLGTDTQYF.

The chain carries TRBV20-1 and TRBJ2-1; TCRdb lists TRBD2, though no DNA is available to test this call. Germline values: CDR1 DFQATT, CDR2 SNEGSKA (reference sequence). CDR3 length equals 14 residues. This CDR3 is CSAGRRLAASEQFF.

V gene TRBV11-2 combines with J gene TRBJ2-5. From germline, CDR1 is SGHAT and CDR2 FQNNGV. This CDR3 contains 12 residues. The CDR3 sequence: CASRRWSETQYF.

The chain is built from TRBV10-3 and TRBJ2-3; TCRdb's D call, TRBD1, is unchecked because there is no DNA. The CDR3 length is 15 residues. Germline lookup yields CDR1 ENHRY and CDR2 SYGVKD. This chain's CDR3 is CAISGPGTTTDTQYF.

The chain recombines TRBV19 with TRBJ2-1; TCRdb's assignment of TRBD1 cannot be checked, as there is no DNA. Germline CDR1 LNHDA, CDR2 SQIVND (reference sequence). This CDR3 has 17 amino acids. CDR3: CASSIPPGQGAFNEQFF.

The V call is TRBV29-1, the J call TRBJ1-4. The CDR3 runs to 14 residues. Germline V gene data show CDR1 as SQVTM and CDR2 as ANQGSEA. This CDR3 is CSARAGVLGEKLFF.

The chain employs TRBV7-2 and TRBJ2-7. Germline V gene data show CDR1 as SGHTA and CDR2 as FQGNSA. CDR3 length: 14 amino acids. CDR3 sequence reads: CASSLKGFSYEQYF.

The chain is built from TRBV5-1 and TRBJ1-1; TCRdb lists TRBD1, though no DNA is available to test this call. Germline lookup yields CDR1 SGHRS and CDR2 YFSETQ. The CDR3 consists of 15 residues. The CDR3 sequence is CASSHPGTPHTEAFF.

The rearrangement links TRBV10-3 to TRBJ1-1. Germline CDR1 and CDR2: ENHRY and SYGVKD. The CDR3 loop spans 14 amino acids. CDR3 protein: CAIGSTIMNTEAFF.

This rearrangement joins TRBV5-1 to TRBJ2-7; the TCRdb D gene call, TRBD2, has no DNA to confirm it. Per germline, CDR1 SGHRS and CDR2 YFSETQ. The CDR3 is 13 amino acids. CDR3 loop: CASSGLVTYEQYF.